This T cell receptor (beta chain) was captured in a study of CD4 T cells in relation to SARS-CoV-2 and coronaviruses. Study findings and constraints: Culture-expanded clones reflect memory recall rather than primary priming during culture.

Comment on this clone: Its antigen is unknown.

CDR3 length equals 15 residues. V lost 6 bases and J lost 5; bases outside the gene matches: 10. Per the germline V gene, CDR1 is MNHEY and CDR2 is SVGAGI. Naive and memory CD4+ T cell DNA was deep-sequenced without culture. The table came from immunoSEQ multiplex PCR; TCRdb's copy has only in-frame clones and leaves some out. The repertoire has tens of thousands of clones, roughly 88% of them found once; the top ten carry roughly 3.2%. The chain joins TRBV6-5 to TRBJ2-1; TRBD2 matches 7 bases. This clonotype was obtained from an adult with COVID-19. What was sequenced was memory CD4+ T cells from PBMCs. CDR3 region: CASRKAGRGDNEQFF. The CDR3 DNA reads TGTGCCAGCAGAAAAGCGGGGCGGGGTGACAATGAGCAGTTCTTC.